These 10 T cell receptor beta chains were sequenced from one sample in a study of Tregs in tolerant kidney transplant recipients. The repertoire was sequenced with immunoSEQ multiplex PCR; TCRdb's copy has only in-frame clones and lacks some. The sample lists 85,000 to 95,000 clones, more than 90% occurring once. The sequenced sample was CD8+ T cells from blood. All receptors come from a human donor in good health.

V and J are TRBV11-3 and TRBJ1-1, with 9 positions matching TRBD1. The germline CDR1 and CDR2 sequences are SGHNT and YENEEA. V shed 3 bases, J shed 8 bases, and the junction held 4 bases outside the gene matches. CDR3 length: 13 amino acids. CDR3 region: CASSFRQGGEAFF. The DNA of the CDR3 is TGTGCCAGCAGCTTTAGACAGGGGGGAGAAGCTTTCTTT.

V is TRBV5-6 and J is TRBJ2-3; the match to TRBD2 covers 13 bases. V gave up 1 base and J gave up 4 bases; unmatched junction bases: 0. The CDR3 runs to 15 residues. Germline V gene data show CDR1 as SGHDT and CDR2 as YYEEEE. CDR3 DNA sequence: TGTGCCAGCAGCTTGACTAGCGGGGGGGCAGATACGCAGTATTTT. Encoded protein: CASSLTSGGADTQYF.

This chain uses TRBV5-1 with TRBJ2-2; 9 nucleotides align to TRBD2. Germline V CDR1 and CDR2: SGHRS, YFSETQ. Losses at the gene ends were 0 bases for V and 3 bases for J; bases not matched to a gene: 6. This CDR3 region has 17 residues. The CDR3 is CASSLDLAGRYTGELFF. The DNA for the CDR3 is TGCGCCAGCAGCTTGGACCTAGCGGGGCGGTACACCGGGGAGCTGTTTTTT.

To note about this clone: Other DNA variants within this sample encode the same CDR3. CDR3 coding DNA: TGTGCCAGCAGCGTCGGGGGTAGCACAGATACGCAGTATTTT. Translating it yields CASSVGGSTDTQYF. The chain couples TRBV9 to TRBJ2-3, with a tentative D call TRBD2 (6 bases). CDR1 is SGDLS, CDR2 YYNGEE, per germline. The CDR3 runs to 14 residues. Trimming cost V 2 bases and J 0 bases, with 7 bases left between them.

This chain connects TRBV5-4 to TRBJ2-3; D uncertain. The germline V and J ends were trimmed by 4 bases and 6 bases, with 6 bases remaining between them. Germline V gives CDR1 SGHNT, CDR2 YYREEE (reference sequence). The CDR3 contains 11 residues. The CDR3 nucleotides read TGTGCCAGCAGCCATGAGGATACGCAGTATTTT. Translation gives CASSHEDTQYF.

The chain couples TRBV14 to TRBJ2-7; unclear D gene. Germline CDR1 SGHDN, CDR2 FVKESK. This CDR3 contains 15 residues. Trimming left V 3 bases short and J 3 bases short, with 15 bases between. CDR3 nucleotide sequence: TGTGCCAGCAGCCAGGGAACATCCGCTTACTACGAGCAGTACTTC. Translated, it gives CASSQGTSAYYEQYF. The variable domain in full, with the rest retrieved from reference TRBV14 and TRBJ2-7, is EAGVTQFPSHSVIEKGQTVTLRCDPISGHDNLYWYRRVMGKEIKFLLHFVKESKQDESGMPNNRFLAERTGGTYSTLKVQPAELEDSGVYFCASSQGTSAYYEQYFGPGTRLTVT.

This chain uses TRBV9 with TRBJ2-7; D may be TRBD1 or TRBD2 (5 bases each). V lost 4 bases and J lost 0, with 14 bases in between. This CDR3 is built from 15 residues. From germline, CDR1 is SGDLS and CDR2 YYNGEE. The CDR3 bases are TGTGCCAGCAGCCCCCACGGGGCCCTCTCCTACGAGCAGTACTTC. Translation gives CASSPHGALSYEQYF.

This rearrangement joins TRBV6-1 to TRBJ1-6; tentatively, D is TRBD1 (6 bases). CDR1 and CDR2 (germline): MNHNS, SASEGT. V was pared by 3 bases and J by 3 bases, with 15 bases between. The CDR3 runs to 17 residues. This CDR3 is CASSEIDRPVYNSPLHF. CDR3 sequence (DNA): TGTGCCAGCAGTGAGATAGACAGGCCTGTCTATAATTCACCCCTCCACTTT.

This chain uses TRBV5-1 with TRBJ2-1; 12 bases are a match to TRBD2. This CDR3 has 17 amino acids. V shed 0 bases, J shed 6 bases, and the junction held 7 bases outside the gene matches. Germline V gene sequence: CDR1 SGHRS, CDR2 YFSETQ. CDR3 loop: CASSLALAGGRFNEQFF. For the CDR3, the DNA is TGCGCCAGCAGCTTGGCGCTAGCGGGAGGGCGCTTCAATGAGCAGTTCTTC.

The table lists this clone with a few counts. The chain employs TRBV9 and TRBJ1-1; D call uncertain. Germline V CDR1 and CDR2: SGDLS, YYNGEE. V was clipped by 3 bases and J by 8 bases, with 8 bases between them. The CDR3 loop spans 11 amino acids. In DNA, the CDR3 is TGTGCCAGCAGCGGGGTCAGGGAAGCTTTCTTT. This sequence encodes CASSGVREAFF. Using reference TRBV9 and TRBJ1-1 for the parts outside the CDR3, the full variable domain is DSGVTQTPKHLITATGQRVTLRCSPRSGDLSVYWYQQSLDQGLQFLIQYYNGEERAKGNILERFSAQQFPDLHSELNLSSLELGDSALYFCASSGVREAFFGQGTRLTVV.